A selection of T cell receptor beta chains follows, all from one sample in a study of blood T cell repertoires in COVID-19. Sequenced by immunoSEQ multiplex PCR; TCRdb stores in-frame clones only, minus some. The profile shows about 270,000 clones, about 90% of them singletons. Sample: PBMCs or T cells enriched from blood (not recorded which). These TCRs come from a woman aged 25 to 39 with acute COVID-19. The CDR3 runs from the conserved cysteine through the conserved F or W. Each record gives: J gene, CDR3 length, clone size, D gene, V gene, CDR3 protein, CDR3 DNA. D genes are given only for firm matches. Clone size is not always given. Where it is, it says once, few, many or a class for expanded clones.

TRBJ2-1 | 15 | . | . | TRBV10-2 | CASSSSGSSYNEQFF | TGCGCCAGCAGCTCCAGCGGTAGCTCCTACAATGAGCAGTTCTTC
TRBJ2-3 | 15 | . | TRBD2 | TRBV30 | CAWSLTSGSTDTQYF | TGTGCCTGGAGTTTAACTAGCGGGAGCACAGATACGCAGTATTTT
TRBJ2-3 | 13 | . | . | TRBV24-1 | CATRPGGTDTQYF | TGTGCCACCAGGCCGGGGGGCACAGATACGCAGTATTTT
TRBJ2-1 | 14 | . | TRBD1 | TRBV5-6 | CASSTTGAYNEQFF | TGTGCCAGCAGCACCACAGGGGCCTACAATGAGCAGTTCTTC
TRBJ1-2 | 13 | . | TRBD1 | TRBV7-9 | CASSVQGAHGYTF | TGTGCCAGCAGCGTACAGGGGGCTCATGGCTACACCTTC
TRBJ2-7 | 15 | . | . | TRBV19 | CASSIAGQLSYEQYF | TGTGCCAGTAGTATCGCCGGACAACTCTCCTACGAGCAGTACTTC
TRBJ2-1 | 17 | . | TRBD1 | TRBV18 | CASSPRPGTGSSNEQFF | TGTGCCAGCTCACCGCGTCCCGGGACAGGGAGTTCCAATGAGCAGTTCTTC
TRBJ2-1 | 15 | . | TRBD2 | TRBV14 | CASSQVAGVYNEQFF | TGTGCCAGCAGCCAAGTGGCGGGAGTGTACAATGAGCAGTTCTTC
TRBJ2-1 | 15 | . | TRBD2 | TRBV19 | CASSLASGRGNEQFF | TGTGCCAGTAGTCTTGCTAGCGGGAGGGGTAATGAGCAGTTCTTC
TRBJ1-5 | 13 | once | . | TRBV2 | CASSAQEGQPQHF | TGTGCCAGCAGTGCACAGGAGGGCCAGCCCCAGCATTTT
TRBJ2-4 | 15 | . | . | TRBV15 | CATSRGSGSGNIQYF | TGTGCCACCTCCAGGGGGAGCGGGAGTGGCAACATTCAGTACTTC
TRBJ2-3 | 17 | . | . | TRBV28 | CASSLGLAVDYTDTQYF | TGTGCCAGCAGTTTAGGGTTGGCCGTCGACTACACAGATACGCAGTATTTT
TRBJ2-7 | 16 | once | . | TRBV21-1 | CASSKAGRNRGSEQYF | TGTGCCAGCAGCAAAGCAGGCCGAAACAGGGGTTCCGAGCAGTACTTC
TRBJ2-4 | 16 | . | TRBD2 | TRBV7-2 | CASSPAVSGRSNIQYF | TGTGCCAGCAGCCCAGCAGTTAGCGGGAGGTCAAACATTCAGTACTTC
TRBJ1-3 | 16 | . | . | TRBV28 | CASSDRSPSSGNTIYF | TGTGCCAGCAGCGATCGGTCGCCGTCCTCTGGAAACACCATATATTTT
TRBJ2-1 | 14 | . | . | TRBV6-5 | CASSYKGADNEQFF | TGTGCCAGCAGTTACAAAGGGGCGGACAATGAGCAGTTCTTC
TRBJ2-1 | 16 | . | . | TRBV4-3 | CASSQAIADSYNEQFF | TGCGCCAGCAGCCAAGCCATAGCGGACTCCTACAATGAGCAGTTCTTC
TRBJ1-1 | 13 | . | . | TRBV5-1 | CASSLGANTEAFF | TGCGCCAGCAGCTTGGGCGCGAACACTGAAGCTTTCTTT
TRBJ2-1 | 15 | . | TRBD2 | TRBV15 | CATSRVTSGSNEQFF | TGTGCCACCAGCAGAGTGACTAGCGGGAGTAATGAGCAGTTCTTC
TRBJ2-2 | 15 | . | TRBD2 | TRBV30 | CAWKTSGKNTGELFF | TGTGCCTGGAAGACTAGCGGGAAGAACACCGGGGAGCTGTTTTTT
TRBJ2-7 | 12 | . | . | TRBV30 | CATLGVFYEQYF | TGTGCCACCCTAGGCGTGTTCTACGAGCAGTACTTC
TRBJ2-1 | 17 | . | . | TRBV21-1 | CASSKRAGGSSYNEQFF | TGTGCCAGCAGCAAAAGGGCGGGAGGTAGCTCCTACAATGAGCAGTTCTTC
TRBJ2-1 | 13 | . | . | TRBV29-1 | CSVEDDSGDEQFF | TGCAGCGTTGAAGATGATAGCGGTGATGAGCAGTTCTTC
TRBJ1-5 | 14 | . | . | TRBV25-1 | CASSNGHLNQPQHF | TGTGCCAGCAGTAATGGACACCTCAATCAGCCCCAGCATTTT
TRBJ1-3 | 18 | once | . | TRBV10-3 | CAISESTTRGPSGNTIYF | TGTGCCATCAGTGAGTCAACAACCAGGGGCCCCTCTGGAAACACCATATATTTT
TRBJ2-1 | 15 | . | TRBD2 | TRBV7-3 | CASSLALAGDNEQFF | TGTGCCAGCAGCTTAGCACTAGCGGGAGATAATGAGCAGTTCTTC
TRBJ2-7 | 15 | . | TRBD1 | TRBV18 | CASSPRRDRVEEQYF | TGTGCCAGCTCACCACGCCGGGACAGGGTGGAAGAGCAGTACTTC
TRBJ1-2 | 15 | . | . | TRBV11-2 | CASSSVEDPSGGYTF | TGTGCCAGCAGCTCGGTCGAGGACCCGTCGGGAGGCTACACCTTC
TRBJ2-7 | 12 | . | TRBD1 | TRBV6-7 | CATRDSSYEQYF | TGTGCCACCAGGGACAGTTCCTACGAGCAGTACTTC
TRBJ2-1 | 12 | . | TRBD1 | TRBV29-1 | CSVHPGGGEQFF | TGCAGCGTACACCCAGGGGGCGGCGAGCAGTTCTTC
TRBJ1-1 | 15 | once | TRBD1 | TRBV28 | CASSQTWTGRIEAFF | TGTGCCAGCAGCCAAACATGGACAGGGAGAATTGAAGCTTTCTTT